The 11 T cell receptor beta chains below all came from one sample that was sequenced in a study of cytomegalovirus exposure and HLA in healthy donors. The study ran its PCR with 60 Vbeta and 13 Jbeta primers. Data came from immunoSEQ multiplex PCR; TCRdb stores just in-frame clones and leaves some out. Of approximately 100,000 clones in the sample, about 76% were seen once. Sequenced: PBMCs. These TCRs come from a woman in her twenties or thirties in good health and CMV-seronegative.

This clone has a handful of counts. The chain combines TRBV27 with TRBJ2-3; 12 bases fit TRBD2. V trimming: 5 bases; J trimming: 4 bases; junction bases outside the gene matches: 7. Germline-derived CDR1 and CDR2 are MNHEY and SMNVEV (reference sequence). The CDR3 contains 16 residues. The CDR3 loop is CASSILAGGGADTQYF. The CDR3 DNA follows: TGTGCCAGCAGTATACTAGCGGGGGGTGGGGCAGATACGCAGTATTTT.

This sequence joins TRBV7-6 and TRBJ1-1, with 8 bases aligning to TRBD1. V lost 3 bases and J lost 6; bases outside the gene matches: 24. The germline CDR1 and CDR2 sequences are SGHVS and FNYEAQ. This CDR3 is built from 20 residues. In nucleotides, the CDR3 is TGTGCCAGCAGCTTGCCTACAGGGGGGAAGGGCGGGCGCGACGGCCCTGAAGCTTTCTTT. This sequence encodes CASSLPTGGKGGRDGPEAFF.

V gene TRBV18 combines with J gene TRBJ2-1, with TRBD1 matching 8 bases. The CDR3 runs 16 residues. CDR1 is KGHSH, CDR2 LQKENI, per germline. With 1 base clipped from V and 9 bases from J, the junction kept 11 bases outside the gene matches. For the CDR3, the DNA is TGTGCCAGCTCACCACTCGGACAGGGTACATTGAGTGAGCAGTTCTTC. This encodes CASSPLGQGTLSEQFF.

The chain has TRBV7-2 and TRBJ2-2, with D possibly being TRBD2 (6 bases). Trimming took 4 bases from V and 1 from J, leaving 7 bases between them. CDR1 is SGHTA, CDR2 FQGNSA, per germline. The CDR3 is 14 residues long. The CDR3: CASSWRGNTGELFF. The CDR3 DNA reads TGTGCCAGCAGCTGGAGGGGGAACACCGGGGAGCTGTTTTTT.

V and J are TRBV6-6 and TRBJ1-3; 7 bases agree with TRBD1. Germline V gene lookup returns CDR1 MNHNY and CDR2 SVGAGI (reference sequence). CDR3 size: 14 residues. V gave up 5 bases and J gave up 7 bases; unmatched junction bases: 8. The chain's CDR3 is CASSLDRVGNTIYF. CDR3 bases: TGTGCCAGCAGTCTCGACAGGGTGGGGAACACCATATATTTT.

The table lists this clone with a few counts. The genes are TRBV18 and TRBJ2-7, with D possibly matching TRBD1 (6 bases). Germline lookup yields CDR1 KGHSH and CDR2 LQKENI. Trimming stripped 5 bases from V and 3 bases from J, with 11 bases between. The CDR3 is 13 amino acids. The CDR3 region is CASSWGQSYEQYF. In nucleotides, the CDR3 is TGTGCCAGCTCATGGGGACAAAGCTACGAGCAGTACTTC.

CDR3 sequence (DNA): TGTGCCAGCAGCCAGGGGGGAATCTCTGGAAACACCATATATTTT. Encoded protein: CASSQGGISGNTIYF. V gene TRBV5-4 combines with J gene TRBJ1-3; TRBD1 agrees at 7 bases. Germline CDR1 is SGHNT and CDR2 is YYREEE (reference sequence). The junction had 4 bases not matched to a gene; V was cut back by 4 bases and J by 0 bases. CDR3 length equals 15 residues.

The chain employs TRBV7-9 and TRBJ2-7; D perhaps matches TRBD2 (6 bases). The CDR3 covers 12 residues. Trimming cost V 5 bases and J 9 bases, with 14 bases left between them. Germline V gene sequence: CDR1 SEHNR, CDR2 FQNEAQ (reference sequence). CDR3 loop: CASSAWGVAQYF. The CDR3 region has the DNA TGTGCCAGCAGCGCCTGGGGGGTCGCGCAGTACTTC.

This rearrangement joins TRBV27 to TRBJ2-1; 8 bases are a match to TRBD2. The CDR3 covers 15 residues. V lost 6 bases to trimming and J lost 0 bases; unmatched junction nucleotides: 4. Germline values: CDR1 MNHEY, CDR2 SMNVEV (reference sequence). The chain's CDR3 is CASRLLAVSYNEQFF. The CDR3 nucleotides are TGTGCCAGCAGACTACTAGCGGTCTCCTACAATGAGCAGTTCTTC.

This chain uses TRBV4-3 with TRBJ2-5; perhaps TRBD2 as D (6 bases). The CDR3 has 15 amino acids. V was pared by 6 bases and J by 2 bases, with 16 bases between. CDR1 is LGHNA, CDR2 YSLEER, per germline. The chain's CDR3 is CASRRDATPQETQYF. CDR3 DNA sequence: TGCGCCAGCAGGCGGGACGCAACCCCGCAAGAGACCCAGTACTTC.

V and J are TRBV11-2 and TRBJ2-3; unclear D gene. CDR1 is SGHAT and CDR2 is FQNNGV in the germline V gene. The CDR3 consists of 12 residues. V was clipped by 1 base and J by 6 bases, with 5 bases between them. The CDR3 coding sequence is TGTGCCAGCAGCTTAGTTGGCGATACGCAGTATTTT. Translation gives CASSLVGDTQYF. Full variable domain (missing parts from reference TRBV11-2 and TRBJ2-3): EAGVAQSPRYKIIEKRQSVAFWCNPISGHATLYWYQQILGQGPKLLIQFQNNGVVDDSQLPKDRFSAERLKGVDSTLKIQPAKLEDSAVYLCASSLVGDTQYFGPGTRLTVL.